This T cell receptor (beta chain) comes out of a study of early T cells in non-severe SARS-CoV-2 infection. Turning to the study itself: Bulk RNA taken from unsorted whole blood was sequenced, leaving chains unpaired. General study findings and limits: Matching against VDJdb likely underestimated virus-specific expansions, favoring anti-spike CD8.

Trimming removed 1 base at V and 10 bases at J, with 14 bases between. The CDR3 consists of 13 residues. Per germline, CDR1 SGHKS and CDR2 YYEKEE (reference sequence). Unique molecular identifiers were added to individual cDNA molecules. TCRdb reprocessed the 5' RACE reads with MiXCR, giving one entry per CDR3 protein. Here the sample spans tens of thousands of distinct CDR3 sequences, around 16% being singletons. Turning to this clonotype: Its target is not known.

The gene calls are TRBV5-5 and TRBJ2-5, with D hard to call. The TCR was taken from an adult who was a healthcare worker with PCR-confirmed SARS-CoV-2 infection or an uninfected control (not recorded which). Sequenced material: whole blood, taken at baseline. The DNA of the CDR3 is TGTGCCAGCAGCTTGTTGTGGCGCGGTGGCCAGTACTTC. Translation: CASSLLWRGGQYF.